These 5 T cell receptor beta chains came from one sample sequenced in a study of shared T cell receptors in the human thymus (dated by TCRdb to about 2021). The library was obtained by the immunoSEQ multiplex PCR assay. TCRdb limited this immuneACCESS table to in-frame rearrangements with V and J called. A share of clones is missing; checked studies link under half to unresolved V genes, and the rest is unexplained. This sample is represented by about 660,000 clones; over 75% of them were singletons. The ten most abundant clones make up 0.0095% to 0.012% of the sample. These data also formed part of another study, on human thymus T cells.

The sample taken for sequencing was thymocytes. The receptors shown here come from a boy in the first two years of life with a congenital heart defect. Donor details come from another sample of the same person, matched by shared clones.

CDR3 amino acids: CASSYSMGLRETQYF. CDR3 in DNA: TGTGCCAGCAGTTACTCGATGGGGCTCCGAGAGACCCAGTACTTC. The chain carries TRBV6-5 and TRBJ2-5; tentative D call: TRBD1 (5 bases). V was shortened by 0 bases and J by 4 bases, with 12 bases between the two germline ends. The CDR3 spans 15 residues. The germline V gene has CDR1 MNHEY and CDR2 SVGAGI.

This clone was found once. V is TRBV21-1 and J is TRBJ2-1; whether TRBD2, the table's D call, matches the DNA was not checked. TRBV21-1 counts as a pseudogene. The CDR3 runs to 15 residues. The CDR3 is CASSNEGSSYNEQFF. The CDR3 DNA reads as TGTGCCAGCAGCAACGAAGGGAGCTCCTACAATGAGCAGTTCTTC.

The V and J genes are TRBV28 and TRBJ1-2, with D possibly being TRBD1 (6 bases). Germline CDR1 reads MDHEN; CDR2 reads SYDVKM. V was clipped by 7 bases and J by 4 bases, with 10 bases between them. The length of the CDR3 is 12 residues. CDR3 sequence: CASILQGYGYTF. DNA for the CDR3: TGTGCCAGCATCCTACAGGGCTATGGCTACACCTTC.

The CDR3 DNA sequence: TGTGCCAGCAGCGTAGTTGGGGAGGGACAGGTCGGGGGCCTGAACACTGAAGCTTTCTTT. It translates to CASSVVGEGQVGGLNTEAFF. The rearrangement joins TRBV9 to TRBJ1-1, with 8 nucleotides matching TRBD1. The CDR3 is made up of 20 amino acids. V shed 0 bases, J shed 0 bases, and the junction held 16 bases outside the gene matches. CDR1 and CDR2 from the germline V gene are SGDLS and YYNGEE.

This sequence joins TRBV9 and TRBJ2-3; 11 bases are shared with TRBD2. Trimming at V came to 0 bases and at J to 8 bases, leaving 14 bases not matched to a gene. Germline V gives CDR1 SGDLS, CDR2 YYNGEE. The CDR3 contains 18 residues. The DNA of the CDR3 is TGTGCCAGCAGCGTAGCCCTCCAACTAGCGGGAGCGTCCAGTACGCAGTATTTT. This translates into CASSVALQLAGASSTQYF.